The 19 T cell receptor beta chains below come from one sample, sequenced in a study of PD-1 blockade in classical Hodgkin lymphoma. TCRdb keeps only in-frame clones here, not all; method: immunoSEQ multiplex PCR. The sample carries under 35,000 clones, 70% to 80% recorded once. Time point noted: cycle 4 day 1 (C4D1), after 6 weeks of nivolumab. Brentuximab vedotin exposure varied among the patients, all of whom had relapsed after autologous stem cell transplantation. The sequences come from peripheral blood mononuclear cells (PBMCs), collected before the fourth cycle of nivolumab. These receptors were obtained from a human donor with classical Hodgkin lymphoma.

The rearrangement links TRBV5-6 to TRBJ1-1; possible D gene TRBD1, 5 bases. V dropped 3 bases and J dropped 5 bases, with 17 bases sitting between them. The CDR3 runs 15 residues. Per germline, CDR1 SGHDT and CDR2 YYEEEE. Here the CDR3 reads CASSSLWGEVTEAFF. CDR3 coding DNA: TGTGCCAGCAGCTCGTTGTGGGGCGAGGTTACTGAAGCTTTCTTT.

The V and J genes are TRBV29-1 and TRBJ1-4; D is possibly TRBD1 (5 bases). CDR1 SQVTM and CDR2 ANQGSEA come from the germline V gene. The CDR3 loop spans 15 amino acids. V was pared by 6 bases and J by 3 bases, with 17 bases between. The CDR3 nucleotides read TGCAGCGTCCCAAGAGGCAGGGCTTCTAATGAAAAACTGTTTTTT. This translates into CSVPRGRASNEKLFF.

This clone showed up just a few times. The chain combines TRBV6-5 with TRBJ2-1, with D possibly being TRBD2 (5 bases). Germline V CDR1 and CDR2: MNHEY, SVGAGI. V was cut by 6 bases and J by 6 bases, with 12 bases left in between. This CDR3 has 13 amino acids. Here the CDR3 DNA reads TGTGCCAGCAGAATAGCAGAGGGCAATGAGCAGTTCTTC. Residues: CASRIAEGNEQFF.

CDR3 sequence: CASRGEGNSPLHF. Here the CDR3 DNA reads TGTGCCAGCAGGGGGGAGGGAAATTCACCCCTCCACTTT. The chain has TRBV9 and TRBJ1-6; tentatively, D is TRBD1 (5 bases). With 5 bases removed from V and 7 bases from J, the gap between germline ends came to 10 bases. From germline, CDR1 is SGDLS and CDR2 YYNGEE. This CDR3 is 13 amino acids long.

The chain is built from TRBV21-1 and TRBJ1-6; no DNA check was done on the table's D call, TRBD1. TRBV21-1 is described as a pseudogene. This CDR3 is 14 amino acids long. The CDR3 DNA reads TGTGCCGGGTCACAGGGTACAGGAGATTCACCCCTCCACTTT. Translating gives CAGSQGTGDSPLHF.

The count of this clone is one. The V and J genes are TRBV7-2 and TRBJ1-1, with D possibly matching TRBD1 (5 bases). The germline V gene encodes CDR1 SGHTA and CDR2 FQGNSA. V was shortened by 5 bases and J by 4 bases, with 14 bases between the two germline ends. CDR3 length: 14 amino acids. For the CDR3, the DNA is TGTGCCAGCAGCCTGACGGCCGGGGGCACTGAAGCTTTCTTT. Encoded protein: CASSLTAGGTEAFF.

The V call is TRBV10-3, the J call TRBJ2-7; 10 nucleotides match TRBD2. The CDR3 consists of 16 residues. Germline CDR1 ENHRY, CDR2 SYGVKD. The V gene end was trimmed by 8 bases and the J gene end by 2 bases; junction bases not matched to a gene: 12. This CDR3 reads CAIGGSGLAVAYEQYF. The CDR3 DNA reads as TGTGCCATCGGGGGAAGCGGACTAGCGGTCGCCTACGAGCAGTACTTC.

The rearrangement joins TRBV19 to TRBJ2-4, with 13 positions matching TRBD2. The CDR3 has 13 residues. Trimming at V came to 8 bases and at J to 16 bases, leaving 11 bases not matched to a gene. CDR1 LNHDA and CDR2 SQIVND come from the germline V gene (reference sequence). CDR3 region: CASGHAGTSGIYF. The CDR3 DNA is TGTGCCAGTGGACACGCCGGGACTAGCGGGATATACTTC.

This chain joins TRBV27 and TRBJ2-1; the match to TRBD1 covers 9 bases. The CDR3 spans 16 residues. Germline CDR1 MNHEY, CDR2 SMNVEV (reference sequence). J gave up 4 bases and V 5 bases, and 9 bases lay outside the gene matches. CDR3 nucleotides: TGTGCCAGCAGTGTCACCGGGACAGGGCTGTACAATGAGCAGTTCTTC. Translated, it gives CASSVTGTGLYNEQFF.

The rearrangement links TRBV27 to TRBJ1-1; TRBD1 matches at 7 bases. V was pared by 6 bases and J by 3 bases, with 13 bases of the junction left unmatched. Germline lookup yields CDR1 MNHEY and CDR2 SMNVEV (reference sequence). The CDR3 consists of 16 residues. DNA for the CDR3: TGTGCCAGCAGCCTCTTTGGACAGGTAACGTACACTGAAGCTTTCTTT. It yields the protein CASSLFGQVTYTEAFF.

CDR3 coding DNA: TGTGCCAGCAGTGGGGGGGGCGCGCGAATCTATGGCTACACCTTC. This encodes CASSGGGARIYGYTF. The rearrangement uses TRBV6-1 and TRBJ1-2; tentatively, D is TRBD1 (6 bases). This CDR3 region has 15 residues. Per germline, CDR1 MNHNS and CDR2 SASEGT. Trimming removed 4 bases at V and 4 bases at J, with 16 bases between.

V and J are TRBV30 and TRBJ2-3, with a possible D match to TRBD1 (6 bases). The CDR3 loop spans 16 amino acids. With 3 bases removed from V and 2 bases from J, the gap between germline ends came to 18 bases. Germline lookup yields CDR1 GTSNPN and CDR2 SVGIG (reference sequence). Written as DNA, the CDR3 is TGTGCCTGGAGCGTCGGCGCAGGGGCACTCACAGATACGCAGTATTTT. Translated, it gives CAWSVGAGALTDTQYF.

This clone has a handful of counts. The chain joins TRBV29-1 to TRBJ2-5, with no clear D. Trimming cost V 3 bases and J 10 bases, with 6 bases left between them. This CDR3 spans 9 amino acids. CDR1 is SQVTM, CDR2 ANQGSEA, per germline. The CDR3 is CSVENDQYF. DNA for the CDR3: TGCAGCGTTGAGAATGACCAGTACTTC.

The chain recombines TRBV27 with TRBJ1-1, with D unclear. The CDR3 length is 13 residues. The V and J ends lost 3 bases and 6 bases respectively, with 11 bases between them. Germline V gene data show CDR1 as MNHEY and CDR2 as SMNVEV (reference sequence). The CDR3 nucleotides read TGTGCCAGCAGTTTTGGTAAGTCGGCTGAAGCTTTCTTT. Translated: CASSFGKSAEAFF.

The chain is built from TRBV4-1 and TRBJ2-7, with D perhaps TRBD1 (5 bases). Germline-derived CDR1 and CDR2 are MGHRA and YSYEKL. V dropped 1 base and J dropped 7 bases, with 17 bases sitting between them. This CDR3 is built from 15 residues. The CDR3: CASSQVSDSRKEQYF. CDR3 DNA: TGCGCCAGCAGCCAAGTCAGCGACAGTCGGAAAGAGCAGTACTTC.

This chain's CDR3 is CAWGATSRGLFF. Written as DNA, the CDR3 is TGTGCCTGGGGGGCCACCTCCAGGGGACTGTTTTTT. The V call is TRBV30, the J call TRBJ1-4; D possibly corresponds to TRBD1 (6 bases). This CDR3 is 12 amino acids long. Germline CDR1 reads GTSNPN; CDR2 reads SVGIG (reference sequence). The ends were cut back, 5 bases at V and 13 bases at J, with 17 bases in the middle.

In this sample, this clone turned up once. This chain uses TRBV7-8 with TRBJ1-3, with no clear D. Trimming removed 3 bases from V and 0 bases from J, with 12 bases in between. Germline CDR1 reads SGHVS; CDR2 reads FQNEAQ. The CDR3 is 16 amino acids. Here the CDR3 reads CASSLSRAVSGNTIYF. The CDR3 DNA sequence: TGTGCCAGCAGCTTGTCACGGGCCGTCTCTGGAAACACCATATATTTT.

As DNA, the CDR3 is TGTGCCAGCAGCGGAGCGACAGGGAAGAGCCAGCCCCAGCATTTT. Protein product: CASSGATGKSQPQHF. The V gene is TRBV7-8, the J gene TRBJ1-5, with TRBD1 identical over 7 bases. CDR1 is SGHVS and CDR2 is FQNEAQ in the germline V gene. The junction had 11 bases not matched to a gene; V was cut back by 5 bases and J by 7 bases. The CDR3 loop spans 15 amino acids.

The chain joins TRBV9 to TRBJ2-7; tentatively, D is TRBD1 or TRBD2 (5 bases each). Deletions cut 4 bases from V and 5 bases from J, with 19 bases between. The CDR3 loop spans 15 amino acids. In germline, CDR1 is SGDLS, CDR2 YYNGEE. DNA for the CDR3: TGTGCCAGCAGCCCATGGGACGTCTCACGGAACGAGCAGTACTTC. Its translation is CASSPWDVSRNEQYF.